This T cell receptor beta chain comes out of a study of neoadjuvant nivolumab and ipilimumab in lung cancer. Overall study results and limits: From pretherapy to surgery, tumor richness and clonality rose with dual therapy. TCR richness and clonality were higher in tumors than adjacent uninvolved lung. Only a small number of samples underwent TCR sequencing. Resected-tumor TCR richness correlated positively with pretherapy blood richness.

As regards this clone: Its target is unknown.

Germline V CDR1 and CDR2: MGHRA, YSYEKL. V lost 2 bases, J lost 2 bases, and 12 bases lay in between. The CDR3 has 15 amino acids. Repertoires were generated with immunoSEQ multiplex PCR, while TCRdb's copy carries only in-frame clones and drops some. Seen here are 44,000 or so clones, 80% to 90% observed once, and the top ten hold over 3.5%. The gene calls are TRBV4-1 and TRBJ1-1; perhaps TRBD1 as D (6 bases). Specimen: blood, collected before neoadjuvant nivolumab, alone or with ipilimumab. This TCR was recovered from an adult with non-small cell lung cancer. Some clones in this sample may be carry-over from other donors' samples. The CDR3 DNA reads TGCGCCAGCAGCCAAACCGGGGGCCCTAACACTGAAGCTTTCTTT. It is translated as CASSQTGGPNTEAFF.